What follows are 17 T cell receptor beta chains derived from one specimen sequenced in a study of blood T cell repertoires in COVID-19 (dated by TCRdb to 2018 to 2020). Library construction relied on the immunoSEQ multiplex PCR assay. In TCRdb, the immuneACCESS table is reduced to in-frame sequences with V and J assigned. These tables do not hold every clone; where another copy was compared, an unresolved V gene accounts for under half, and the others remain unexplained. For this sample there are a few hundred thousand clones; 75% to 95% appear just once. The ten most abundant clones make up 6.5% to 8% of the sample. The sequenced sample was peripheral blood. The source is a woman in her thirties with COVID-19, enrolled during active disease.

The chain joins TRBV5-1 to TRBJ2-3, with 12 bases aligning to TRBD2. The CDR3 has 18 amino acids. The germline V gene encodes CDR1 SGHRS and CDR2 YFSETQ. The ends lost 4 bases at V and 3 bases at J; junction bases unmatched: 12. In nucleotides, the CDR3 is TGCGCCAGCAGCCTCTCCGGGACTAGCGGGCCGAAGACAGATACGCAGTATTTT. Residues: CASSLSGTSGPKTDTQYF.

This clone was counted a single time. In DNA form, the CDR3 reads TGTGCTAGTGGCGGAGGTGTGGGCACCGGGGAGCTGTTTTTT. It is translated as CASGGGVGTGELFF. The gene calls are TRBV12-5 and TRBJ2-2; possible D gene TRBD2, 5 bases. Trimming took 6 bases from V and 4 from J, leaving 12 bases between them. The germline V gene has CDR1 LGHNT and CDR2 FRNRAP. This CDR3 is built from 14 residues.

The V and J genes are TRBV7-8 and TRBJ1-3, with 9 bases aligning to TRBD1. V lost 5 bases and J lost 0; bases outside the gene matches: 8. This CDR3 contains 17 residues. The germline V gene has CDR1 SGHVS and CDR2 FQNEAQ. The CDR3 DNA reads as TGTGCCAGCAGCCCGGGACAGGGAATATCCTCTGGAAACACCATATATTTT. Its translation: CASSPGQGISSGNTIYF.

The rearrangement uses TRBV18 and TRBJ2-5; no reliable D call. Germline values: CDR1 KGHSH, CDR2 LQKENI. CDR3 size: 13 residues. Trimming removed 3 bases at V and 0 bases at J, with 5 bases between. CDR3 sequence (DNA): TGTGCCAGCTCACCCCCGTACCAAGAGACCCAGTACTTC. It translates to CASSPPYQETQYF. The entire variable domain, with the rest obtained from reference TRBV18 and TRBJ2-5, is as follows: NAGVMQNPRHLVRRRGQEARLRCSPMKGHSHVYWYRQLPEEGLKFMVYLQKENIIDESGMPKERFSAEFPKEGPSILRIQQVVRGDSAAYFCASSPPYQETQYFGPGTRLLVL.

The rearrangement links TRBV19 to TRBJ1-2, with TRBD1 matching over 7 bases. This CDR3 comprises 15 residues. V was clipped by 5 bases and J by 4 bases; unmatched bases: 10. Per germline, CDR1 LNHDA and CDR2 SQIVND (reference sequence). The CDR3 spells CASSYGTASIYGYTF. DNA for the CDR3: TGTGCCAGTAGTTACGGGACAGCCTCTATCTATGGCTACACCTTC. Full variable domain (remainder filled in from reference TRBV19 and TRBJ1-2): DGGITQSPKYLFRKEGQNVTLSCEQNLNHDAMYWYRQDPGQGLRLIYYSQIVNDFQKGDIAEGYSVSREKKESFPLTVTSAQKNPTAFYLCASSYGTASIYGYTFGSGTRLTVV.

V and J are TRBV12-3 or TRBV12-4 and TRBJ2-3, with D hard to call. V was cut by 6 bases and J by 8 bases, with 15 bases left in between. The CDR3 is 13 residues long. The CDR3 nucleotides read TGTGCCAGCAGCCTTGGCGGCCCTGTTACGCAGTATTTT. This sequence encodes CASSLGGPVTQYF.

This clone came up once. The J gene is TRBJ2-3, the V gene TRBV9, with D possibly TRBD2 on 6 matching bases. With 3 bases removed from V and 2 bases from J, the gap between germline ends came to 10 bases. Germline V gene lookup returns CDR1 SGDLS and CDR2 YYNGEE. This CDR3 region has 14 residues. The CDR3 here is CASSETSTTDTQYF. Here the CDR3 DNA reads TGTGCCAGCAGCGAGACTAGTACCACAGATACGCAGTATTTT.

J is TRBJ2-5 and V is TRBV11-2, with D tentatively TRBD2 (5 bases). The CDR3 consists of 11 residues. Trimming cost V 7 bases and J 5 bases, with 8 bases left between them. Germline V gene lookup returns CDR1 SGHAT and CDR2 FQNNGV. The CDR3 nucleotides read TGTGCCAGCAAACTAGGGGAGACCCAGTACTTC. Protein: CASKLGETQYF.

J is TRBJ2-3 and V is TRBV5-1, with D possibly being TRBD2 (6 bases). The CDR3 is 14 amino acids. V dropped 3 bases and J dropped 0 bases, with 8 bases sitting between them. Looked up from germline, CDR1 is SGHRS and CDR2 is YFSETQ. This chain's CDR3 is CASSWGESTDTQYF. DNA for the CDR3: TGCGCCAGCAGCTGGGGGGAGAGCACAGATACGCAGTATTTT. Together with reference TRBV5-1 and TRBJ2-3, the CDR3 gives the full variable domain: KAGVTQTPRYLIKTRGQQVTLSCSPISGHRSVSWYQQTPGQGLQFLFEYFSETQRNKGNFPGRFSGRQFSNSRSEMNVSTLELGDSALYLCASSWGESTDTQYFGPGTRLTVL.

The rearrangement links TRBV4-1 to TRBJ1-2; D perhaps matches TRBD1 (6 bases). The length of the CDR3 is 15 residues. V was shortened by 0 bases and J by 4 bases, with 12 bases between the two germline ends. The V gene's germline CDR1 is MGHRA and CDR2 YSYEKL. The DNA for the CDR3 is TGCGCCAGCAGCCAAGATGGCAGGGGTGGCTATGGCTACACCTTC. Protein product: CASSQDGRGGYGYTF.

The V and J genes are TRBV5-8 and TRBJ2-5; D might be TRBD1 (6 bases). Germline values: CDR1 SGHTS, CDR2 YDEGEE. The V gene lost 2 bases and the J gene lost 5 bases, with 7 bases spanning the gap. The CDR3 totals 12 residues. CDR3 sequence (DNA): TGTGCCAGCAGCTTCCAGGGGGAGACCCAGTACTTC. It is translated as CASSFQGETQYF.

J is TRBJ2-7 and V is TRBV9; 7 bases are shared with TRBD2. The germline V gene encodes CDR1 SGDLS and CDR2 YYNGEE. This CDR3 is 16 amino acids long. With 0 bases clipped from V and 0 bases from J, the junction kept 6 bases outside the gene matches. The CDR3 loop reads CASSVGSGMSSYEQYF. The CDR3, as DNA: TGTGCCAGCAGCGTAGGGAGCGGGATGAGCTCCTACGAGCAGTACTTC.

The V and J genes are TRBV24-1 and TRBJ2-7; no reliable D call. Germline-derived CDR1 and CDR2 are KGHDR and SFDVKD. CDR3 length: 12 amino acids. With 3 bases removed from V and 3 bases from J, the gap between germline ends came to 5 bases. In DNA form, the CDR3 reads TGTGCCACCAGTGATCCCGGCTACGAGCAGTACTTC. Translated, it gives CATSDPGYEQYF.

The chain carries TRBV11-2 and TRBJ1-2; D is possibly TRBD1 (6 bases). The germline V and J ends were trimmed by 2 bases and 4 bases, with 14 bases remaining between them. Per the germline V gene, CDR1 is SGHAT and CDR2 is FQNNGV. The CDR3 runs to 15 residues. CDR3 amino acids: CASSLLPTGPYGYTF. CDR3 in DNA: TGTGCCAGCAGCTTACTTCCCACAGGGCCCTATGGCTACACCTTC.

This chain links TRBV2 with TRBJ2-7, with 7 positions matching TRBD1. The CDR3 sequence is 18 residues long. Germline CDR1 is SNHLY and CDR2 is FYNNEI. Trimming took 6 bases from V and 0 from J; bases not matched to a gene: 17. In DNA form, the CDR3 reads TGTGCCAGCAGAAGGCTTGTAGTCGGGACAGCCAGCTCCTACGAGCAGTACTTC. It encodes CASRRLVVGTASSYEQYF.

The rearrangement links TRBV27 to TRBJ2-3; 8 bases map to TRBD2. The germline gives CDR1 MNHEY, CDR2 SMNVEV (reference sequence). The CDR3 sequence is 14 residues long. Losses at the gene ends were 2 bases for V and 6 bases for J; bases not matched to a gene: 4. Here the CDR3 reads CASSLLAGGDTQYF. For the CDR3, the DNA is TGTGCCAGCAGTTTACTAGCGGGCGGGGATACGCAGTATTTT.

The rearrangement uses TRBV5-4 and TRBJ2-2, with 11 nucleotides matching TRBD2. The CDR3 spans 16 residues. Germline lookup yields CDR1 SGHNT and CDR2 YYREEE (reference sequence). The junction had 7 bases not matched to a gene; V was cut back by 6 bases and J by 3 bases. The CDR3 DNA is TGTGCCAGCACCATTAGCGGGAGGGCCGACACCGGGGAGCTGTTTTTT. It is translated as CASTISGRADTGELFF.